This T cell receptor (beta chain) was observed in a study of cytomegalovirus exposure and HLA in healthy donors. CDR3 size: 14 residues. Germline CDR1 LNHDA, CDR2 SQIVND (reference sequence). The V gene lost 1 base and the J gene lost 2 bases, with 7 bases spanning the gap. The PCR contained 60 Vbeta and 13 Jbeta primers. Sequencing was performed with immunoSEQ multiplex PCR; in TCRdb, only in-frame clones are kept and a portion is missing. The table lists 45,000 to 60,000 clones, with almost 4% in the top ten. The receptor was derived from a male donor in good health and CMV-seronegative. V gene TRBV19 combines with J gene TRBJ2-3; D is ambiguous. Material for sequencing was PBMCs. This CDR3 is CASSIGTVTDTQYF. The CDR3, as DNA: TGTGCCAGTAGTATAGGAACAGTCACAGATACGCAGTATTTT.